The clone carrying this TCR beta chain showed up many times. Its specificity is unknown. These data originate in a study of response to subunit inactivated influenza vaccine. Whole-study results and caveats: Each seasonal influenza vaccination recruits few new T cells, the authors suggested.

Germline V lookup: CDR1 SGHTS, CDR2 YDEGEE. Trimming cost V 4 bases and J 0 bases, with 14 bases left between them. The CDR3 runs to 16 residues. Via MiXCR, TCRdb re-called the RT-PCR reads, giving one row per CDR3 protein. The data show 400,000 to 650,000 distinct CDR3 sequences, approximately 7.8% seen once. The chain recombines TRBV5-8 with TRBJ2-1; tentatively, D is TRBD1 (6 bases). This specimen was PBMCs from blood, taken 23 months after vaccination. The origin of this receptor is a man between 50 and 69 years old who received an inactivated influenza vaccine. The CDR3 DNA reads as TGTGCCAGCAGCCTGGTGGGACAAAGCTCCTACAATGAGCAGTTCTTC. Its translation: CASSLVGQSSYNEQFF.